This is a list of T cell receptor beta chains from one sample in a study of blood T cell repertoires in COVID-19. Data came from immunoSEQ multiplex PCR; TCRdb stores just in-frame clones and leaves some out. This sample has about 100,000 clones; roughly 90% occur once, and the top ten carry approximately 1.6%. Sequenced material: peripheral blood. Receptors originate from an elderly man with acute or convalescent COVID-19. Each CDR3 is given with its conserved first and last residue. The order of the fields is CDR3 length, clone size, V gene, D gene, CDR3 protein. D genes are given only for firm matches. Clone size is shown for a subset of rows, as once, few, many or a class of expanded clone.

length: 10; size: -; V: TRBV6-5; D: TRBD2; CDR3: CASRGREDNF
length: 16; size: -; V: TRBV27; D: -; CDR3: CASSLGRTMNTGELFF
length: 15; size: once; V: TRBV7-2; D: -; CDR3: CASSLAGTDSYEQYF
length: 16; size: -; V: TRBV5-4; D: TRBD1; CDR3: CASSRSPGTGHTEAFF
length: 15; size: -; V: TRBV27; D: -; CDR3: CASSRRGGINSPLHF
length: 16; size: -; V: TRBV2; D: TRBD1; CDR3: CASSAPDRGRSGELFF
length: 16; size: -; V: TRBV19; D: -; CDR3: CASSIPAGDSGNTIYF
length: 15; size: -; V: TRBV6-2/TRBV6-3; D: -; CDR3: CASSYIVGSGDIQYF
length: 17; size: -; V: TRBV23-1; D: -; CDR3: CASSYTAGIARDTEAFF
length: 16; size: -; V: TRBV5-1; D: TRBD2; CDR3: CASSWGLGASKGELFF
length: 14; size: -; V: TRBV19; D: -; CDR3: CASSIGPGGPEAFF
length: 14; size: -; V: TRBV6-6; D: -; CDR3: CASSFAGYTGELFF
length: 16; size: -; V: TRBV28; D: -; CDR3: CASSLGARSAIYGYTF
length: 13; size: -; V: TRBV29-1; D: -; CDR3: CSVELSGANVLTF
length: 14; size: -; V: TRBV6-5; D: TRBD1; CDR3: CASDSGQGIGEAFF
length: 11; size: -; V: TRBV6-5; D: -; CDR3: CASSSFDEAFF
length: 15; size: -; V: TRBV7-8; D: -; CDR3: CASSLLQGPSQPQHF
length: 14; size: -; V: TRBV30; D: TRBD1; CDR3: CAWSRMTGFYGYTF
length: 18; size: -; V: TRBV11-2; D: TRBD2; CDR3: CASSPRGLAGGDSYEQYF
length: 15; size: once; V: TRBV2; D: -; CDR3: CASSGAGRSNSPLHF
length: 15; size: -; V: TRBV7-7; D: TRBD2; CDR3: CASSLAGGNYNEQFF
length: 13; size: -; V: TRBV11-3; D: -; CDR3: CASSLLRGYEQYF
length: 14; size: once; V: TRBV6-5; D: -; CDR3: CASRDSRPGHEQYF
length: 14; size: -; V: TRBV6-2/TRBV6-3; D: -; CDR3: CASSYADRYNEQFF
length: 13; size: -; V: TRBV11-3; D: -; CDR3: CASSLGAGNEQFF
length: 14; size: -; V: TRBV14; D: -; CDR3: CASSRRQSGNTIYF
length: 12; size: -; V: TRBV29-1; D: TRBD1; CDR3: CSAGTGNTEAFF
length: 16; size: -; V: TRBV19; D: -; CDR3: CASSKTTGRSGNTIYF
length: 11; size: -; V: TRBV29-1; D: -; CDR3: CSVARNYEQYF
length: 14; size: -; V: TRBV11-3; D: -; CDR3: CASSLDSLGNEQFF
length: 12; size: -; V: TRBV2; D: -; CDR3: CAGRPDWETQYF
length: 15; size: -; V: TRBV18; D: -; CDR3: CASSPQGPTYNEQFF
length: 13; size: -; V: TRBV28; D: -; CDR3: CASSFRGDGEQYF
length: 14; size: -; V: TRBV29-1; D: TRBD1; CDR3: CSVKPGQGPETQYF
length: 15; size: once; V: TRBV19; D: TRBD2; CDR3: CASSRLAGVDGEQFF
length: 18; size: -; V: TRBV2; D: TRBD2; CDR3: CASSEDLPGGFSTDTQYF
length: 15; size: -; V: TRBV7-2; D: -; CDR3: CASSLRAGENTEAFF
length: 12; size: -; V: TRBV7-2; D: TRBD1; CDR3: CASSATGEGYTF
length: 14; size: once; V: TRBV30; D: TRBD1; CDR3: CARGGTGVDGEQFF
length: 15; size: -; V: TRBV7-8; D: TRBD1; CDR3: CASSIDLTGYQPQHF
length: 15; size: -; V: TRBV5-5; D: -; CDR3: CASSLETGSYNEQFF
length: 13; size: -; V: TRBV27; D: -; CDR3: CASRGQGRYEQYF